These 5 T cell receptor beta chains originate from one sample sequenced in a study of type 1 regulatory T cells. TCRdb recomputed calls from the reads with MiXCR, one row per CDR3 protein. The sample lists tens of thousands of distinct CDR3 sequences, 62% occurring once. The antigens for these receptors are not known. Input material: cultured non-Tr1 T cells, either the whole culture or a sorted T cell fraction (not recorded which). These receptors were obtained from a human donor in good health.

Notes on this clonotype: The junction and the germline gene differ at one end; a read error may be behind it. This chain joins TRBV10-2 and TRBJ2-2; TRBD1 matches 7 bases. This CDR3 contains 13 residues. Germline V gene data show CDR1 as WSHSY and CDR2 as SAAADI. The CDR3 nucleotides are TGCGCCAACAGTGAACAGGGGACCGGGGAGCTGTTTTTT. This codes for CANSEQGTGELFF.

This clonotype showed up just a few times. The J gene is TRBJ2-1, the V gene TRBV6-2 or TRBV6-3, with D uncertain. Germline V CDR1 and CDR2: MNHEY, SVGEGT. Trimming cost V 1 base and J 10 bases, with 5 bases left between them. There are 11 residues in the CDR3. CDR3 nucleotide sequence: TGTGCCAGCAGTTACTTATGGGAGCAGTTCTTC. Protein product: CASSYLWEQFF.

There are a few counts of this clonotype. The chain employs TRBV7-2 and TRBJ2-5; possible D gene TRBD2, 6 bases. The CDR3 is 15 residues long. Germline V gene data show CDR1 as SGHTA and CDR2 as FQGNSA. Trimming cost V 3 bases and J 2 bases, with 13 bases left between them. The CDR3, as DNA: TGTGCCAGCAGCTTTTTATCCGGGACTCAAGAGACCCAGTACTTC. Protein: CASSFLSGTQETQYF.

The rearrangement uses TRBV6-2 or TRBV6-3 and TRBJ2-1, with unresolved D. The CDR3 contains 14 residues. V was trimmed by 8 bases and J by 8 bases, leaving 19 bases between them. Germline V CDR1 and CDR2: MNHEY, SVGEGT. As DNA, the CDR3 is TGTGCCAGCCACCGAGATGCGGTCGGCGATGAGCAGTTCTTC. It specifies CASHRDAVGDEQFF.

The V and J genes are TRBV20-1 and TRBJ2-1; 12 bases line up with TRBD2. The trim removed 4 bases at V and 4 bases at J, leaving 8 bases unmatched. Germline lookup yields CDR1 DFQATT and CDR2 SNEGSKA (reference sequence). This CDR3 has 16 residues. The CDR3 nucleotides read TGCAGTGCTACTAGCGGGAGGGCCCAGACATACAATGAGCAGTTCTTC. Its protein product is CSATSGRAQTYNEQFF.